A single TCR beta chain is shown here with its context. Antigen: not known. The source of the sample is a study of blood T cells in healthy people across ages. V was pared by 6 bases and J by 12 bases, with 9 bases of the junction left unmatched. From germline, CDR1 is MNHNS and CDR2 SASEGT. The CDR3 is 14 residues long. Using a J-beta primer mix together with a sample-barcoded 5' primer, a second PCR was run for about 7 to 12 cycles. Via MiXCR, TCRdb re-called the 5' RACE reads, giving one row per CDR3 protein. This table holds hundreds of thousands of distinct CDR3 sequences, approximately 30% found once. Whole-study results and caveats: Measured against age, TCR beta diversity per million T cells decreased in a roughly linear manner. Researchers said unsorted PBMCs prevented a conclusive naive versus antigen-experienced comparison.

This rearrangement joins TRBV6-1 to TRBJ1-6, with 9 bases that match TRBD1. Sequenced input: blood. The clonotype originates from an elderly woman in good health. The CDR3 region has the DNA TGTGCCAGCAGGGATACAGGGGGCGCCGGACCCCTCCACTTT. It specifies CASRDTGGAGPLHF.